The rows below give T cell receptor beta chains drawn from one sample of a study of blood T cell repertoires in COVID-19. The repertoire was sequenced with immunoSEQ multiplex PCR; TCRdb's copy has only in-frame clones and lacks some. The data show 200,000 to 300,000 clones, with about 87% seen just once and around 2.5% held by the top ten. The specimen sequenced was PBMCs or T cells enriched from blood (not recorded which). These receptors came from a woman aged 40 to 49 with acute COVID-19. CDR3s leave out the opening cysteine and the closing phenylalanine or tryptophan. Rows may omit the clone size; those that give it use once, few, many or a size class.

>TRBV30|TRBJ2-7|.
ACPLAGVQFYEQY
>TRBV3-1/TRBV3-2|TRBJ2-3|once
ASSQDRRNWAY
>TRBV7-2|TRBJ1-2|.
ASSFQESCYGYT
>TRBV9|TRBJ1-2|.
ASSSRDRAIHGYT
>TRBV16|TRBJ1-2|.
ASSQREGSGYT
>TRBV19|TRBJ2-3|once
ASSIAISGGTQY
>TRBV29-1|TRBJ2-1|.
SARTGGYNEQF
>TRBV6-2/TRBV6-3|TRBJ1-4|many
ASSANFGTDEKLF
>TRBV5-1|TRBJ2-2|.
ASSPSRPAGEGELF
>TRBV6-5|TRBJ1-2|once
ASQDSRGQDGYT
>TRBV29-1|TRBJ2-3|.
SVEVAGSDTQY
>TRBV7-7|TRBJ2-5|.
ASSGGLSTETQY
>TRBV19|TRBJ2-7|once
ASSKTGGYEQY
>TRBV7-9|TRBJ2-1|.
ASRHTVQDNEQF
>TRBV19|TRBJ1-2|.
ASSDRDGLSDGYT
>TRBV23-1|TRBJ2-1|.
ASSQSDVLDNPYNEQF